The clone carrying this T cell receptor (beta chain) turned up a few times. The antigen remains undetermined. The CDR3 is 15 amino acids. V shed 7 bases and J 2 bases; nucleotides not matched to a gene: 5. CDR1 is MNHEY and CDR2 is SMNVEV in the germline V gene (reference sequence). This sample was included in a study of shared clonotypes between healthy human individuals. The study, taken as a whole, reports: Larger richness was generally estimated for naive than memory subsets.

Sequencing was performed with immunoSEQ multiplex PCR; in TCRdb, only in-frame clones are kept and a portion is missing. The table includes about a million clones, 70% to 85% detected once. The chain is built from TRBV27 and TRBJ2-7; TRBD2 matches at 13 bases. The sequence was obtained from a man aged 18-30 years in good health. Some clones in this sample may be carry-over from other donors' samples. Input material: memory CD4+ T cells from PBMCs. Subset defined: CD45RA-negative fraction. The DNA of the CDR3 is TGTGCCAGCAAAAGACTAGCGGGAGGAACCTACGAGCAGTACTTC. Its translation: CASKRLAGGTYEQYF.